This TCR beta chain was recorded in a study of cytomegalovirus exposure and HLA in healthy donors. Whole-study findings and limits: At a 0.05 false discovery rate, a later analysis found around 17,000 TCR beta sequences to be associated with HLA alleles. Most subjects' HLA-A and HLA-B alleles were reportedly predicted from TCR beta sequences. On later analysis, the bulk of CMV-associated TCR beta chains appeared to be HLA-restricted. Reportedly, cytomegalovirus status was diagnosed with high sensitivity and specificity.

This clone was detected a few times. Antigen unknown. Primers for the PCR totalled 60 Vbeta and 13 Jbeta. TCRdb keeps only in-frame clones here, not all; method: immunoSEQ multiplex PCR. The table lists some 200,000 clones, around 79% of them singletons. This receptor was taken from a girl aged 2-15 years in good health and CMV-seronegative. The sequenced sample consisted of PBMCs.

As DNA, the CDR3 is TGTGCCAGCAGCACTACAGGGGAATCAGGTCAGCCCCAGCATTTT. The encoded protein is CASSTTGESGQPQHF. This chain links TRBV9 with TRBJ1-5; 7 bases match TRBD1. This CDR3 is built from 15 residues. Germline V gene data show CDR1 as SGDLS and CDR2 as YYNGEE. V lost 4 bases, J lost 6 bases, and 10 bases stayed unmatched.